This T cell receptor (beta chain) was documented in a study of cytomegalovirus exposure and HLA in healthy donors. Primers: 60 Vbeta forward and 13 Jbeta reverse. Produced via immunoSEQ multiplex PCR; TCRdb's table is partial and in-frame only. The data contain hundreds of thousands of clones, approximately 79% of them singletons. This clone was seen just once. This receptor was obtained from a male donor in good health and CMV-seronegative. The sequenced sample consisted of PBMCs.

Here the CDR3 reads CASSRLAAGGLRNTQYF. The CDR3 DNA sequence: TGTGCCAGCAGCCGGTTGGCAGCGGGGGGCCTCCGGAATACGCAGTATTTT. The J gene is TRBJ2-3, the V gene TRBV5-5; 9 bases agree with TRBD2. This CDR3 is built from 17 residues. In germline, CDR1 is SGHKS, CDR2 YYEKEE (reference sequence). The V and J ends lost 4 bases and 7 bases, in that order; junction bases with no gene match: 16.